This TCR beta chain originates from a study of CXCR3-negative and CXCR3-positive naive CD8 T cells. Study-wide findings and caveats: CXCR3-expressing naive cells carried TRB CDR3s more hydrophobic than those of CXCR3-negative naive cells. The authors found comparable surface CD5 between naive subsets and inferred TCR strength from TRB CDR3 properties. Naive cells used TRBV-TRBJ genes in much the same way whether CXCR3-negative or CXCR3-positive; memory cells did not.

Comment on this clonotype: Its antigen is still unknown.

The CDR3 length is 13 residues. In germline, CDR1 is SGDLS, CDR2 YYNGEE. In preparing the TRB cDNA libraries, 5' RACE with UMI labels was used. TCRdb re-called the 5' RACE reads and gives one entry per CDR3 protein, without DNA. Its listing shows 60,000 to 65,000 distinct CDR3 sequences. Sequenced material: naive CXCR3+ CD8+ T cells from blood. This sample's subset: CD45RO-CCR7+CD27+CD95- naive CD8+ T cells expressing CXCR3 (TNR3+). This TCR was sampled from a human donor in good health. Some clones in this sample may be carry-over from other donors' samples. The chain uses TRBV9 and TRBJ1-1; TCRdb's D gene call, TRBD1, goes unchecked for lack of DNA. This chain's CDR3 is CASSGPPGTEAFF. Full variable domain (rest looked up from reference TRBV9 and TRBJ1-1): DSGVTQTPKHLITATGQRVTLRCSPRSGDLSVYWYQQSLDQGLQFLIQYYNGEERAKGNILERFSAQQFPDLHSELNLSSLELGDSALYFCASSGPPGTEAFFGQGTRLTVV.